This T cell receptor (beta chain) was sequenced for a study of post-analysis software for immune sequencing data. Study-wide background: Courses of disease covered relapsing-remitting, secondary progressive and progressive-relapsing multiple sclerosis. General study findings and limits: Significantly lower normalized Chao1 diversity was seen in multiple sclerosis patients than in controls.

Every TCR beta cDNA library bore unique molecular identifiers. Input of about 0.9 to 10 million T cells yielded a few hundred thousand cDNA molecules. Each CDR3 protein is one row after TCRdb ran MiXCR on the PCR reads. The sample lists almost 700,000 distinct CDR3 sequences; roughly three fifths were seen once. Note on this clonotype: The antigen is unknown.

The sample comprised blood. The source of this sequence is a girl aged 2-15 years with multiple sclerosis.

The CDR3 is CASSTGLAGETDTQYF. CDR3 DNA sequence: TGTGCCAGCAGCACTGGACTAGCGGGGGAGACGGATACGCAGTATTTT. The chain links TRBV9 to TRBJ2-3, with TRBD2 identical over 13 bases. The CDR3 spans 16 residues. Trimming took 4 bases from V and 6 from J; bases not matched to a gene: 8. CDR1 and CDR2 from the germline V gene are SGDLS and YYNGEE.